This TCR beta chain is from a study of shared clonotypes between healthy human individuals. This CDR3 has 17 residues. From germline, CDR1 is SGDLS and CDR2 YYNGEE. Germline trimming cut 3 bases from V and 4 bases from J; bases unmatched to any gene: 12. Sequencing was at deep level. Clones were sequenced by immunoSEQ multiplex PCR, and TCRdb holds only the in-frame ones, with some missing. The sample has millions of clones, just over 90% seen once; the top ten hold 1.7%. CD8 cells regarded as naive lacked CD45RO, were positively chosen for CCR7, and omitted terminally differentiated effector memory CD45RA+ cells. There were no recent acute infections or vaccinations among the donors, who were healthy HIV-negative adults.

The rearrangement links TRBV9 to TRBJ2-7; 11 bases match TRBD2. What was sequenced was naive CD8+ T cells from PBMCs. The receptor was derived from a man between 18 and 29 years old in good health. Some clones in this sample may be carry-over from other donors' samples. CDR3 protein: CASSGGGATSGKYEQYF. CDR3 coding DNA: TGTGCCAGCAGCGGAGGAGGGGCGACTAGCGGGAAGTACGAGCAGTACTTC.